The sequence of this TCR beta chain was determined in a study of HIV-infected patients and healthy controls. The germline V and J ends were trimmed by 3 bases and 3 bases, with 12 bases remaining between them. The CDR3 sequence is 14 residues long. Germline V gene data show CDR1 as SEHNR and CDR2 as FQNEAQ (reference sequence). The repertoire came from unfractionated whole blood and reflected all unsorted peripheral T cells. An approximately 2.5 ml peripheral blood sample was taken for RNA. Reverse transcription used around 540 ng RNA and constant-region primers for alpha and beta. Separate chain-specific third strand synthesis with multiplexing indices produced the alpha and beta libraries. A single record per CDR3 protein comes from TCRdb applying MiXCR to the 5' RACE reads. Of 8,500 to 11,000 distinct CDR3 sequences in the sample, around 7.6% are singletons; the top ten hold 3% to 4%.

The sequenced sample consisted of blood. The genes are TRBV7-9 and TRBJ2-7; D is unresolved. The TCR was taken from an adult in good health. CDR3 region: CASSFSPVDYEQYF. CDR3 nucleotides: TGTGCCAGCAGCTTTTCCCCCGTTGACTACGAGCAGTACTTC.